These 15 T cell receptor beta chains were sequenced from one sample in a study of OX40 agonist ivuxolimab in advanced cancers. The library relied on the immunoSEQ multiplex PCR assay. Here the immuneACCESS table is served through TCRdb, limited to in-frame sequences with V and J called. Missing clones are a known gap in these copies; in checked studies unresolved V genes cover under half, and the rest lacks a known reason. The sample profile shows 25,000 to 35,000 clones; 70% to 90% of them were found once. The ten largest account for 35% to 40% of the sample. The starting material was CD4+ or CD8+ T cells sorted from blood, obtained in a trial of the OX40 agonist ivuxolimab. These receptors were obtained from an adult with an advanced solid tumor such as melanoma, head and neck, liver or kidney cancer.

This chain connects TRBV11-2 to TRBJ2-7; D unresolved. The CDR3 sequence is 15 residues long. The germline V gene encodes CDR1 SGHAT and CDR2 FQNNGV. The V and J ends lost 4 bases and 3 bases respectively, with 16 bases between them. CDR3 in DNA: TGTGCCAGCAGCTCCCGGATTAGCAAAAGCTACGAGCAGTACTTC. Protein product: CASSSRISKSYEQYF.

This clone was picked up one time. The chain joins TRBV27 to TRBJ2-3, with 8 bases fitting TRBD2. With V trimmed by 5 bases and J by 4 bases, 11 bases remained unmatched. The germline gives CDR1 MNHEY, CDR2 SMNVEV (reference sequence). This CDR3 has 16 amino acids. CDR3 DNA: TGTGCCAGCAGTCCCCAACTAGCGGCTTACTCAGATACGCAGTATTTT. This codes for CASSPQLAAYSDTQYF.

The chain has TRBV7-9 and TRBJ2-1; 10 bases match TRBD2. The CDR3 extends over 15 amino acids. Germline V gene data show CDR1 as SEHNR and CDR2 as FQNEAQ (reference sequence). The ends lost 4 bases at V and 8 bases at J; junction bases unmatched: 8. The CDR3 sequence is CASSSSGSAFDEQFF. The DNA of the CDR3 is TGTGCCAGCAGCTCTAGCGGGAGTGCCTTCGATGAGCAGTTCTTC.

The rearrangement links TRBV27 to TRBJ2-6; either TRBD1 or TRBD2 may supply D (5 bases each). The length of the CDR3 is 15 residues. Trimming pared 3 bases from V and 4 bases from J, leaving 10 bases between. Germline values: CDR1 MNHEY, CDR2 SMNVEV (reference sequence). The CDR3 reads CASSFGGTGANVLTF. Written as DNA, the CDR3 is TGTGCCAGCAGTTTTGGGGGTACCGGGGCCAACGTCCTGACTTTC.

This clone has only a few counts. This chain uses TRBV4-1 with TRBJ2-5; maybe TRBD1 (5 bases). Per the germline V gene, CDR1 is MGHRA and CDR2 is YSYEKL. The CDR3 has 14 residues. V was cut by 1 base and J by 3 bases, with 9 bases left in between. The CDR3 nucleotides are TGCGCCAGCAGCCAAGCTCCAGGGAAAGAGACCCAGTACTTC. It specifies CASSQAPGKETQYF.

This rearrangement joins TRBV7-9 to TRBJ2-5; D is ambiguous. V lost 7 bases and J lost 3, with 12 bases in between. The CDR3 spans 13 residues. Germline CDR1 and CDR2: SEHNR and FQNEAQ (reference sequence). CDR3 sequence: CASKEQPKETQYF. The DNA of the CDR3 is TGTGCCAGCAAGGAACAGCCTAAAGAGACCCAGTACTTC.

This chain's CDR3 is CASSLGNEQFF. The DNA for the CDR3 is TGTGCCAGCAGCTTGGGAAATGAGCAGTTCTTC. The V call is TRBV28, the J call TRBJ2-1; D is uncertain. Germline CDR1 and CDR2: MDHEN and SYDVKM. There are 11 residues in the CDR3. V dropped 6 bases and J dropped 7 bases, with 7 bases sitting between them.

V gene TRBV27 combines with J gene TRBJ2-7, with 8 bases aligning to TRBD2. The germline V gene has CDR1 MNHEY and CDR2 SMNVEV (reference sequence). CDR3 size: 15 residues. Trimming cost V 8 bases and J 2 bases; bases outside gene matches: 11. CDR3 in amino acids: CASPSPSGSAYEQYF. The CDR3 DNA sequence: TGTGCCAGCCCCAGCCCCAGCGGGAGTGCCTACGAGCAGTACTTC.

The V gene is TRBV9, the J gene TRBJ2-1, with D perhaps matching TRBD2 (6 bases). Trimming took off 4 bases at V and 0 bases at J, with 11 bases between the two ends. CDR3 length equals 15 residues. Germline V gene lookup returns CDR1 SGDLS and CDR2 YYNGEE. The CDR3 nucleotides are TGTGCCAGCAGCCTTAGCGGAATCTCCTACAATGAGCAGTTCTTC. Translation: CASSLSGISYNEQFF. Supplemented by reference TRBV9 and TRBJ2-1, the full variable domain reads DSGVTQTPKHLITATGQRVTLRCSPRSGDLSVYWYQQSLDQGLQFLIQYYNGEERAKGNILERFSAQQFPDLHSELNLSSLELGDSALYFCASSLSGISYNEQFFGPGTRLTVL.

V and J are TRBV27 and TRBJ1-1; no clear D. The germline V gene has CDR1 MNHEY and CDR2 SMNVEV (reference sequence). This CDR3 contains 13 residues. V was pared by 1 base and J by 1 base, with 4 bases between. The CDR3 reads CASSLYANTEAFF. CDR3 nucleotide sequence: TGTGCCAGCAGTTTATATGCGAACACTGAAGCTTTCTTT.

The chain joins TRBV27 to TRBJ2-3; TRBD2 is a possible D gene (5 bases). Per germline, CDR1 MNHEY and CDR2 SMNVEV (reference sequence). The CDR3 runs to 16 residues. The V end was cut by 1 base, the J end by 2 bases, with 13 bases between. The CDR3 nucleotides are TGTGCCAGCAGTTTATACCCTAGCCAGTTCACAGATACGCAGTATTTT. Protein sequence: CASSLYPSQFTDTQYF.

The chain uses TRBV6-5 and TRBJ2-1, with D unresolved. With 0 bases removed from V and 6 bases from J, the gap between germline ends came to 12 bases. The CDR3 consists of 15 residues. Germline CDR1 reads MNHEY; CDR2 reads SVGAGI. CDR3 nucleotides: TGTGCCAGCAGTTACTCTTTAGGGCCCTCCAATGAGCAGTTCTTC. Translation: CASSYSLGPSNEQFF.

The CDR3 is CASSLSTGAREQYF. DNA of the CDR3: TGTGCCAGCAGTTTGTCGACAGGGGCTAGGGAGCAGTACTTC. The chain is built from TRBV27 and TRBJ2-7; 8 nucleotides match TRBD1. Per germline, CDR1 MNHEY and CDR2 SMNVEV (reference sequence). This CDR3 has 14 residues. V trimming: 3 bases; J trimming: 7 bases; junction bases outside the gene matches: 8.

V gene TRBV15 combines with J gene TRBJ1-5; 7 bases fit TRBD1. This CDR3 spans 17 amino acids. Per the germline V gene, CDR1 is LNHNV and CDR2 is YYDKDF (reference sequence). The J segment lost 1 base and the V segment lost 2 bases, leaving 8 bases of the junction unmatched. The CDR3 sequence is CATSRRQGLGSNQPQHF. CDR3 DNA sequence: TGTGCCACCAGCAGAAGACAGGGTCTAGGGAGCAATCAGCCCCAGCATTTT.

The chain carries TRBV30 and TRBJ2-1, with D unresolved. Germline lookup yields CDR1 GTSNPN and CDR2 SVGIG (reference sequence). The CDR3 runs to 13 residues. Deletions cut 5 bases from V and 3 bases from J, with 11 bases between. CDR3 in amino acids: CAWGLALYNEQFF. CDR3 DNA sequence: TGTGCCTGGGGGCTCGCCCTCTACAATGAGCAGTTCTTC.